A single sample gave rise to the 3 T cell receptor beta chains below, sequenced in a study of cytotoxic CD8 clonotypes in ibrutinib-treated CLL. The protocol was immunoSEQ multiplex PCR, while the TCRdb copy is restricted to in-frame clones and leaves out a portion. The table records about 160,000 clones, approximately 90% of them present only once. The sequenced sample was PBMCs, obtained at disease progression, from a patient treated with ibrutinib. The receptors stem from a human donor with chronic lymphocytic leukemia.

The V and J genes are TRBV19 and TRBJ1-5, with 10 bases that match TRBD1. Germline V gene lookup returns CDR1 LNHDA and CDR2 SQIVND (reference sequence). This CDR3 has 18 amino acids. The V gene end was trimmed by 7 bases and the J gene end by 3 bases; junction bases not matched to a gene: 15. The CDR3: CASIRGGTGALLNQPQHF. Here the CDR3 DNA reads TGTGCCAGTATTCGAGGGGGGACAGGGGCGTTACTCAATCAGCCCCAGCATTTT. The full variable domain, its missing parts supplied by reference TRBV19 and TRBJ1-5, is DGGITQSPKYLFRKEGQNVTLSCEQNLNHDAMYWYRQDPGQGLRLIYYSQIVNDFQKGDIAEGYSVSREKKESFPLTVTSAQKNPTAFYLCASIRGGTGALLNQPQHFGDGTRLSIL.

The chain combines TRBV6-6 with TRBJ2-1; weak D call: TRBD2 (5 bases). The CDR3 spans 13 residues. Trimming cost V 4 bases and J 12 bases, with 16 bases left between them. The germline V gene encodes CDR1 MNHNY and CDR2 SVGAGI (reference sequence). CDR3 sequence (DNA): TGTGCCAGCAGTTTCCAGACTACCCTAGGGCAGTTCTTC. Its translation: CASSFQTTLGQFF.

The chain carries TRBV5-6 and TRBJ1-1, with D perhaps TRBD1 (5 bases). The CDR3 covers 12 residues. Per the germline V gene, CDR1 is SGHDT and CDR2 is YYEEEE. Trimming left V 0 bases short and J 11 bases short, with 11 bases between. CDR3 DNA sequence: TGTGCCAGCAGCTTGGAGGGGCGAGGCGCTTTCTTT. Translation: CASSLEGRGAFF.